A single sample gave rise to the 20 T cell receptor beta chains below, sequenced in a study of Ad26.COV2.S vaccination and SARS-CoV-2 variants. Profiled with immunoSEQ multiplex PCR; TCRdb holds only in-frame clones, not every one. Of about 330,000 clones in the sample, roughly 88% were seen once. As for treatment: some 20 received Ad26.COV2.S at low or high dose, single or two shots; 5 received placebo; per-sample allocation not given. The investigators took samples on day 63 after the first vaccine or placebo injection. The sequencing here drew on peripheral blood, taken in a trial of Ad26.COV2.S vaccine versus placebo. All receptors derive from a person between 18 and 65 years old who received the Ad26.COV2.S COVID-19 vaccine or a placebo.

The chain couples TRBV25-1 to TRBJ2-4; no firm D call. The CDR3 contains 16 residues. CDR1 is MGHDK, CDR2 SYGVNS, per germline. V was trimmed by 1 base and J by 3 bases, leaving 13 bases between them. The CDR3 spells CASSESLLWGKNIQYF. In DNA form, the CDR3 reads TGTGCCAGCAGTGAATCACTCCTGTGGGGCAAAAACATTCAGTACTTC.

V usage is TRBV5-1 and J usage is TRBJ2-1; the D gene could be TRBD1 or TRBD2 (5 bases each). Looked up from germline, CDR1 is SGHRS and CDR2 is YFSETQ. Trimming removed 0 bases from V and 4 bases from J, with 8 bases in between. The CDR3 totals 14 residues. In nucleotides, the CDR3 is TGCGCCAGCAGCTTGGCGGGGCCATACAATGAGCAGTTCTTC. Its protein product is CASSLAGPYNEQFF.

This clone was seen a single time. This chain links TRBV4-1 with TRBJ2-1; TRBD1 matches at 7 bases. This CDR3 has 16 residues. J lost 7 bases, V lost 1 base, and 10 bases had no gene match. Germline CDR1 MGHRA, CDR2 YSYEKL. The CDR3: CASSQGWTGFRNEQFF. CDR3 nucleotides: TGCGCCAGCAGCCAAGGATGGACAGGTTTTAGAAATGAGCAGTTCTTC.

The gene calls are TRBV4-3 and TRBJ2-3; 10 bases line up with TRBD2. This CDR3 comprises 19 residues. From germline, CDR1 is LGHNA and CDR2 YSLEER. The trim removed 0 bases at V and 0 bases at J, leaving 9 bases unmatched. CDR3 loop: CASSQDGLAGVTSTDTQYF. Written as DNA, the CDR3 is TGCGCCAGCAGCCAAGATGGGCTAGCGGGGGTAACTAGCACAGATACGCAGTATTTT.

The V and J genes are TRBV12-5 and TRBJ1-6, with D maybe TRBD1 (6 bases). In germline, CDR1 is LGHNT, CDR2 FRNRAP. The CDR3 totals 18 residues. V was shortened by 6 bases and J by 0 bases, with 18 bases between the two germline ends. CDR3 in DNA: TGTGCTAGTGGATTGCTTACAGGGCCCAGCTCCTATAATTCACCCCTCCACTTT. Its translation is CASGLLTGPSSYNSPLHF.

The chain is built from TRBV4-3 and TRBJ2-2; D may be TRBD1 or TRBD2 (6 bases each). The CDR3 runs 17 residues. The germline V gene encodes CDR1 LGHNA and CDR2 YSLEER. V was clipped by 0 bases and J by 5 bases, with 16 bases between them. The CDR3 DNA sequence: TGCGCCAGCAGCCAAGATCCCCGTAGGGGGGCGACCGGGGAGCTGTTTTTT. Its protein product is CASSQDPRRGATGELFF.

In DNA form, the CDR3 reads TGCGCCAGCAGCCTTAAGGGGGGGCCGGTTGAAGCTTTCTTT. Protein: CASSLKGGPVEAFF. The gene calls are TRBV4-1 and TRBJ1-1, with D perhaps TRBD1 (6 bases). The CDR3 has 14 residues. V was clipped by 4 bases and J by 7 bases, with 16 bases between them. The V gene's germline CDR1 is MGHRA and CDR2 YSYEKL.

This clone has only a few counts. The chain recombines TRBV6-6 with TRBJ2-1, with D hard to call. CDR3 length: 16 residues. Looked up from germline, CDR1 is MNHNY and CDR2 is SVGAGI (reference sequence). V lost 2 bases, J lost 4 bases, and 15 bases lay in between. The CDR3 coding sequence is TGTGCCAGCAGTTACGCAGACCTACTTTGGTACAATGAGCAGTTCTTC. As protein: CASSYADLLWYNEQFF.

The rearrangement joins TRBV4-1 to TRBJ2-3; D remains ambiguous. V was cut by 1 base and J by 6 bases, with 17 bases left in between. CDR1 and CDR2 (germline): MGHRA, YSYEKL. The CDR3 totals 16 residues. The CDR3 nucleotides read TGCGCCAGCAGCCAAGGAGGCAGGTCTTCCCTGGATACGCAGTATTTT. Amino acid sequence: CASSQGGRSSLDTQYF.

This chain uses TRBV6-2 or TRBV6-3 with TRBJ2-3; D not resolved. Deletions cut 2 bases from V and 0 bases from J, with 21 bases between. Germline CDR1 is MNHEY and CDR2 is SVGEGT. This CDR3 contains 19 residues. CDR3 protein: CASSYLAMGPLYSTDTQYF. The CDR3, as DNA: TGTGCCAGCAGTTACCTCGCTATGGGTCCTCTTTATAGCACAGATACGCAGTATTTT.

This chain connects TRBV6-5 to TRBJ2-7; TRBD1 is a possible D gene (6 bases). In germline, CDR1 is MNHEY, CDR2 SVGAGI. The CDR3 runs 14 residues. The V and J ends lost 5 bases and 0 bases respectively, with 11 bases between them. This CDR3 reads CASSLDSSSYEQYV. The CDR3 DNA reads TGTGCCAGCAGTCTGGACAGTAGCTCCTACGAGCAGTACGTC.

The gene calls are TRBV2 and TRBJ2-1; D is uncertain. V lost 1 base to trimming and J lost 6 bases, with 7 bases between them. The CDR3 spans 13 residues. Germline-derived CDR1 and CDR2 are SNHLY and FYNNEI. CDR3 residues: CASSEEGFNEQFF. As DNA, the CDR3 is TGTGCCAGCAGTGAAGAGGGCTTCAATGAGCAGTTCTTC. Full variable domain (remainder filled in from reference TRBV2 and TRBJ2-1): EPEVTQTPSHQVTQMGQEVILRCVPISNHLYFYWYRQILGQKVEFLVSFYNNEISEKSEIFDDQFSVERPDGSNFTLKIRSTKLEDSAMYFCASSEEGFNEQFFGPGTRLTVL.

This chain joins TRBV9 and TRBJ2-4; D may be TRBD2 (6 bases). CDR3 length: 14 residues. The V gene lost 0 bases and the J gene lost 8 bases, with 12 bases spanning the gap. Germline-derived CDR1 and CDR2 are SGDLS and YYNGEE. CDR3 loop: CASSVASGTDIQYF. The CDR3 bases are TGTGCCAGCAGCGTAGCGAGTGGGACTGACATTCAGTACTTC. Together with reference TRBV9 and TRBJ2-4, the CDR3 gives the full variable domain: DSGVTQTPKHLITATGQRVTLRCSPRSGDLSVYWYQQSLDQGLQFLIQYYNGEERAKGNILERFSAQQFPDLHSELNLSSLELGDSALYFCASSVASGTDIQYFGAGTRLSVL.

DNA for the CDR3: TGCGCCAGCAGCCAAGTTGGGGCGTGGGGACCAACTGAAGCTTTCTTT. Amino acids: CASSQVGAWGPTEAFF. The chain employs TRBV4-1 and TRBJ1-1, with a tentative D call TRBD1 (5 bases). Per germline, CDR1 MGHRA and CDR2 YSYEKL. With 1 base removed from V and 5 bases from J, the gap between germline ends came to 17 bases. The CDR3 has 16 residues.

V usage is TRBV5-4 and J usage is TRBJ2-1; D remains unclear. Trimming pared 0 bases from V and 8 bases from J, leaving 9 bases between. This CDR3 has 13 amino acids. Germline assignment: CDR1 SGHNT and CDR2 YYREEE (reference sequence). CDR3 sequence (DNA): TGTGCCAGCAGCTTGGACAGTTTCTATGAGCAGTTCTTC. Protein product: CASSLDSFYEQFF. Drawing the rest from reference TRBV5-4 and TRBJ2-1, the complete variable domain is ETGVTQSPTHLIKTRGQQVTLRCSSQSGHNTVSWYQQALGQGPQFIFQYYREEENGRGNFPPRFSGLQFPNYSSELNVNALELDDSALYLCASSLDSFYEQFFGPGTRLTVL.

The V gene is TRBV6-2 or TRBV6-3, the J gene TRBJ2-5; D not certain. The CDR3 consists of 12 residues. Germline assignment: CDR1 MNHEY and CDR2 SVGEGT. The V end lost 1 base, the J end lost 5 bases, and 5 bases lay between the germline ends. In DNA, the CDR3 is TGTGCCAGCAGTTACTTCGGGGAGACCCAGTACTTC. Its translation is CASSYFGETQYF.

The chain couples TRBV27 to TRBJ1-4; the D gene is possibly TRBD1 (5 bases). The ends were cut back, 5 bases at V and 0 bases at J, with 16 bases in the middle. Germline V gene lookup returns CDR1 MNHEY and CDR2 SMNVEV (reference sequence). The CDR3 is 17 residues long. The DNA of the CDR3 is TGTGCCAGCAGTCACTGGGGCAGCTATGCAACTAATGAAAAACTGTTTTTT. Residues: CASSHWGSYATNEKLFF.

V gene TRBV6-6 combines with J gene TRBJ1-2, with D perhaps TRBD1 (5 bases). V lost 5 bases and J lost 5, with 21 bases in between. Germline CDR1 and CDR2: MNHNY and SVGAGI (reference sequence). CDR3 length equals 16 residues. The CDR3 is CASSMFSRDSSYGYTF. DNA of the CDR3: TGTGCCAGCAGTATGTTCTCCCGGGACTCCAGTTATGGCTACACCTTC.

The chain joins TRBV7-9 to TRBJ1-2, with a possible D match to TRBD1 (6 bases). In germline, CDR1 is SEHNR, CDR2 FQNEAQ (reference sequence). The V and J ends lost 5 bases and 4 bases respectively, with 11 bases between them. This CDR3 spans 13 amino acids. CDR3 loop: CASSIPTGYGYTF. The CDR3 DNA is TGTGCCAGCAGCATCCCGACAGGCTATGGCTACACCTTC. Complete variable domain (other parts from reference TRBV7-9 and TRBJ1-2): DTGVSQNPRHKITKRGQNVTFRCDPISEHNRLYWYRQTLGQGPEFLTYFQNEAQLEKSRLLSDRFSAERPKGSFSTLEIQRTEQGDSAMYLCASSIPTGYGYTFGSGTRLTVV.

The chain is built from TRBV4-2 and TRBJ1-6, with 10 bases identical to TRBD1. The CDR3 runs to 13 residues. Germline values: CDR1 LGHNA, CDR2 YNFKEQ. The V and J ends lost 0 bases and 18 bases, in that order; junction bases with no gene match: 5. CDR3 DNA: TGTGCCAGCAGCCAAGATCTAGGGACAGGGGCCCACTTT. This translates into CASSQDLGTGAHF.